Presented here are 8 T cell receptor beta chains from one specimen sequenced in a study of early T cells in non-severe SARS-CoV-2 infection (dated by TCRdb to about 2021). The library came from 5' RACE. Sequencing relied on a NextSeq 500. TCRdb handled the public reads itself, with Q25 trimming in fastp and clone calling in MiXCR, and kept productive beta chains. CDR3 protein sequences are deduplicated, and each keeps its most common genes and DNA. The sample yields approximately 76,000 distinct CDR3 sequences; 11% to 15% were counted once. The ten largest clones represent 3% of the sample. Source material: whole blood. These receptors were obtained from an adult who was a healthcare worker with PCR-confirmed SARS-CoV-2 infection or an uninfected control (not recorded which).

This clonotype was detected many times. The gene calls are TRBV12-3 or TRBV12-4 and TRBJ1-5, with D possibly matching TRBD1 (5 bases). This CDR3 spans 16 amino acids. Trimming left V 1 base short and J 0 bases short, with 10 bases between. The CDR3 DNA reads as TGTGCCAGCAGTTTAGGGGGGGTATATAGCAATCAGCCCCAGCATTTT. Translated: CASSLGGVYSNQPQHF.

The genes are TRBV29-1 and TRBJ1-6; unclear D gene. CDR3 size: 13 residues. Trimming removed 2 bases at V and 7 bases at J, with 9 bases between. CDR1 SQVTM and CDR2 ANQGSEA come from the germline V gene. Here the CDR3 DNA reads TGCAGCGTTGAACTGGAATCCAATTCACCCCTCCACTTT. Its translation is CSVELESNSPLHF.

This clonotype was observed many times. This chain uses TRBV7-6 with TRBJ2-3; D unresolved. This CDR3 comprises 12 residues. V lost 5 bases, J lost 2 bases, and 5 bases lay in between. Germline CDR1 and CDR2: SGHVS and FNYEAQ. The CDR3 loop reads CASSRFTDTQYF. The CDR3 region has the DNA TGTGCCAGCAGCAGATTCACAGATACGCAGTATTTT.

At least ten counts were recorded for this clonotype. The rearrangement joins TRBV30 to TRBJ2-2; D possibly corresponds to TRBD2 (6 bases). There are 14 residues in the CDR3. The V gene's germline CDR1 is GTSNPN and CDR2 SVGIG (reference sequence). Trimming removed 3 bases from V and 0 bases from J, with 8 bases in between. CDR3: CAWRWGANTGELFF. CDR3 DNA: TGTGCCTGGAGGTGGGGGGCGAACACCGGGGAGCTGTTTTTT.

J is TRBJ1-2 and V is TRBV20-1; D is undetermined. Germline CDR1 reads DFQATT; CDR2 reads SNEGSKA (reference sequence). This CDR3 has 11 amino acids. V was shortened by 3 bases and J by 4 bases, with 6 bases between the two germline ends. The CDR3 region has the DNA TGCAGTGCTAGGACAAGCTATGGCTACACCTTC. Encoded protein: CSARTSYGYTF.

The J gene is TRBJ2-1, the V gene TRBV24-1; 7 bases line up with TRBD2. This CDR3 has 15 amino acids. Losses at the gene ends were 3 bases for V and 3 bases for J; bases not matched to a gene: 4. The germline V gene encodes CDR1 KGHDR and CDR2 SFDVKD. The CDR3 is CATSDHTSDYNEQFF. CDR3 DNA sequence: TGTGCCACCAGTGATCATACTAGCGACTACAATGAGCAGTTCTTC.

This clonotype was seen a few times. This chain's CDR3 is CASSPSGTDTQYF. The CDR3 DNA reads as TGCGCCAGCAGCCCATCGGGCACAGATACGCAGTATTTT. The chain employs TRBV5-1 and TRBJ2-3; D gene uncertain. Trimming removed 4 bases from V and 1 base from J, with 7 bases in between. This CDR3 region has 13 residues. Germline V gene lookup returns CDR1 SGHRS and CDR2 YFSETQ.

This clonotype was observed many times. The chain has TRBV2 and TRBJ1-1; 7 positions agree with TRBD1. V was clipped by 5 bases and J by 1 base; unmatched bases: 7. The CDR3 has 15 amino acids. The germline CDR1 and CDR2 sequences are SNHLY and FYNNEI. The DNA of the CDR3 is TGTGCCAGCAGTTATATGGGACAGACGAACACTGAAGCTTTCTTT. Encoded protein: CASSYMGQTNTEAFF.